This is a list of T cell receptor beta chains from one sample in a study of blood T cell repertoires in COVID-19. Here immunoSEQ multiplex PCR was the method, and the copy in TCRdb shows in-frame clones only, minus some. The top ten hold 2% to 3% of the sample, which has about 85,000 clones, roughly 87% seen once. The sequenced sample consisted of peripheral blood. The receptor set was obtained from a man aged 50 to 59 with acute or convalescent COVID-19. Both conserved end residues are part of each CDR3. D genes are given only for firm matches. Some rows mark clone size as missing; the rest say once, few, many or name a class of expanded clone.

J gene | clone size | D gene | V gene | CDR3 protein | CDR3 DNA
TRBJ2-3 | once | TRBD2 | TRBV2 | CASRRWTSGRGTDTQYF | TGTGCCAGCAGGCGTTGGACTAGCGGGAGGGGCACAGATACGCAGTATTTT
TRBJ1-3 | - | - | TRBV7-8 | CASSLDSRSGNTIYF | TGTGCCAGCAGCCTTGACAGCCGCTCTGGAAACACCATATATTTT
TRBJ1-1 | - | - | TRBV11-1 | CASSQSPMNTEAFF | TGTGCCAGCAGCCAATCCCCCATGAACACTGAAGCTTTCTTT
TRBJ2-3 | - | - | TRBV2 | CASSDRVDTQYF | TGTGCCAGCAGTGACCGGGTGGATACGCAGTATTTT
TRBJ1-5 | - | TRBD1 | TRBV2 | CASSEEGNRGPGQPQHF | TGTGCCAGCAGTGAAGAGGGGAACAGGGGGCCTGGTCAGCCCCAGCATTTT
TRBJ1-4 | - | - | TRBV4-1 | CASSQDWGEEKLFF | TGCGCCAGCAGCCAAGATTGGGGGGAGGAAAAACTGTTTTTT
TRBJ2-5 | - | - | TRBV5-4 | CASSLDSEEKEYF | TGTGCCAGCAGCTTGGATAGCGAGGAAAAAGAGTACTTC
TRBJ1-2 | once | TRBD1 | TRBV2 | CASRDRGPFTYGYTF | TGTGCCAGCAGGGACAGGGGGCCCTTTACCTATGGCTACACCTTC
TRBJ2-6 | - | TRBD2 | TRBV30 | CAWSDQRGGPGANVLTF | TGTGCCTGGAGTGATCAGCGGGGGGGCCCTGGGGCCAACGTCCTGACTTTC
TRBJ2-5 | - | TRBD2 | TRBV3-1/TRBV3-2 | CASSRDYQETQYF | TGTGCCAGCAGCCGGGACTATCAAGAGACCCAGTACTTC
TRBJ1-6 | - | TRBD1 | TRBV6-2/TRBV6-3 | CATSRDRDNSPLHF | TGTGCCACCAGCCGGGACAGGGATAATTCACCCCTCCACTTT
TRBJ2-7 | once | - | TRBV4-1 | CASSQETDSTYEQYF | TGCGCCAGCAGCCAAGAAACGGACAGCACCTACGAGCAGTACTTC
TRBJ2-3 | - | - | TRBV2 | CASSDRVSSTDTQYF | TGTGCCAGCAGTGACAGGGTGTCGAGCACAGATACGCAGTATTTT
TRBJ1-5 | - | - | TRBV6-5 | CASSTRELNQPQHF | TGTGCCAGCAGTACCAGGGAACTCAATCAGCCCCAGCATTTT
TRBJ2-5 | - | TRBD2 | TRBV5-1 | CASSLFTSGVSETQYF | TGCGCCAGCAGCTTGTTTACTAGCGGGGTTAGTGAGACCCAGTACTTC
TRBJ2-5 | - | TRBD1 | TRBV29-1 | CSVVVQGALLLQETQYF | TGCAGCGTTGTAGTGCAGGGGGCTCTCCTCCTTCAAGAGACCCAGTACTTC
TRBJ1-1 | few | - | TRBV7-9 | CASSRQVNTEAFF | TGTGCCAGCAGCCGACAGGTGAACACTGAAGCTTTCTTT
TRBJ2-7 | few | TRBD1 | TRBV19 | CASKQGQGASEQYF | TGTGCCAGCAAACAAGGGCAGGGGGCGTCCGAGCAGTACTTC
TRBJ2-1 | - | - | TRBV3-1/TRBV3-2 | CASSQGLPSYNEQFF | TGTGCCAGCAGCCAGGGACTCCCATCCTACAATGAGCAGTTCTTC
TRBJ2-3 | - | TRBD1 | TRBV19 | CASSSPPGQALTDTQYF | TGTGCCAGTAGTAGCCCACCCGGACAGGCCCTCACAGATACGCAGTATTTT
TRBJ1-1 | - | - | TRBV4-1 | CASSQRGQMNTEAFF | TGCGCCAGCAGCCAAAGGGGTCAAATGAACACTGAAGCTTTCTTT
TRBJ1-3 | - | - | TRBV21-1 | CASRGGNTIYF | TGTGCCAGCAGGGGCGGAAACACCATATATTTT
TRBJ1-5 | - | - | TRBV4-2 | CASSPLSNQPQHF | TGTGCCAGCAGCCCCCTGAGCAATCAGCCCCAGCATTTT
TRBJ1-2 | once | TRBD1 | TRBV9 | CASSVGDRNGYTF | TGTGCCAGCAGCGTAGGGGACAGAAATGGCTACACCTTC